What follows are 16 T cell receptor beta chains derived from one specimen sequenced in a study of T cell responses to AZD1222 COVID-19 vaccine. TCRdb's table, derived via immunoSEQ multiplex PCR, lists solely in-frame clones and lacks some. The sample lists some 150,000 clones, 92% seen once, with 4% to 5.5% in the top ten. The sample consisted of peripheral blood, taken on day 0 of MenACWY control vaccination. These TCRs come from an adult in good health.

The chain carries TRBV5-4 and TRBJ2-1; maybe TRBD2 (6 bases). The CDR3 length is 14 residues. Germline-derived CDR1 and CDR2 are SGHNT and YYREEE (reference sequence). Trimming pared 8 bases from V and 6 bases from J, leaving 18 bases between. The CDR3 coding sequence is TGTGCCAGTCATTCCGGGACTTATTTCAATGAGCAGTTCTTC. This encodes CASHSGTYFNEQFF.

V is TRBV7-8 and J is TRBJ2-7; 9 nucleotides match TRBD1. The germline CDR1 and CDR2 sequences are SGHVS and FQNEAQ. The CDR3 sequence is 14 residues long. V trimming: 4 bases; J trimming: 2 bases; junction bases outside the gene matches: 3. The CDR3 nucleotides are TGTGCCAGCAGCTGGGACAGGGTGACCTACGAGCAGTACTTC. Residues: CASSWDRVTYEQYF.

This chain uses TRBV6-5 with TRBJ2-3; 8 bases map to TRBD2. The J segment lost 2 bases and the V segment lost 4 bases, leaving 2 bases of the junction unmatched. The CDR3 sequence is 14 residues long. Germline CDR1 is MNHEY and CDR2 is SVGAGI. Written as DNA, the CDR3 is TGTGCCAGCAGTTTAGCGGGGCACACAGATACGCAGTATTTT. It yields the protein CASSLAGHTDTQYF.

This chain uses TRBV9 with TRBJ1-2; D perhaps matches TRBD1 (5 bases). The V end was cut by 3 bases, the J end by 8 bases, with 11 bases between. The CDR3 is 12 amino acids. CDR1 is SGDLS and CDR2 is YYNGEE in the germline V gene. The CDR3 coding sequence is TGTGCCAGCAGCGGGGGGGAAGGAGGCTACACCTTC. The encoded protein is CASSGGEGGYTF.

V gene TRBV9 combines with J gene TRBJ1-6, with D possibly TRBD1 on 6 matching bases. Germline CDR1 reads SGDLS; CDR2 reads YYNGEE. Trimming cost V 4 bases and J 7 bases, with 15 bases left between them. The CDR3 has 15 amino acids. The chain's CDR3 is CASSLSYRENSPLHF. CDR3 sequence (DNA): TGTGCCAGCAGCCTCTCCTACAGGGAAAATTCACCCCTCCACTTT.

V gene TRBV18 combines with J gene TRBJ2-1, with 11 bases fitting TRBD2. J gave up 6 bases and V 6 bases, and 7 bases lay outside the gene matches. There are 15 residues in the CDR3. Per the germline V gene, CDR1 is KGHSH and CDR2 is LQKENI. In nucleotides, the CDR3 is TGTGCCAGCTCGGCTAGCGGGAGGCCTGGCAATGAGCAGTTCTTC. The encoded protein is CASSASGRPGNEQFF.

The V gene is TRBV28, the J gene TRBJ1-4; D is undetermined. Trimming removed 6 bases at V and 4 bases at J, with 15 bases between. Germline V gives CDR1 MDHEN, CDR2 SYDVKM. CDR3 length: 15 amino acids. In DNA, the CDR3 is TGTGCCAGCAGGCCCGGTGTGGGGTATAATGAAAAACTGTTTTTT. Encoded protein: CASRPGVGYNEKLFF.

V gene TRBV19 combines with J gene TRBJ1-5; possible D gene TRBD1, 6 bases. V gave up 2 bases and J gave up 4 bases, with 12 bases separating them. Germline V gene data show CDR1 as LNHDA and CDR2 as SQIVND (reference sequence). The CDR3 is 15 amino acids. CDR3 amino acids: CASSIFGQHNQPQHF. CDR3 coding DNA: TGTGCCAGTAGTATATTCGGACAGCATAATCAGCCCCAGCATTTT.

This clone was observed a single time. The chain employs TRBV5-1 and TRBJ2-1; the match to TRBD2 covers 7 bases. Per germline, CDR1 SGHRS and CDR2 YFSETQ. V lost 0 bases, J lost 6 bases, and 6 bases stayed unmatched. This CDR3 has 15 amino acids. DNA of the CDR3: TGCGCCAGCAGCTTGGCCCCCACGGGGGGCAATGAGCAGTTCTTC. This codes for CASSLAPTGGNEQFF.

The V and J genes are TRBV11-3 and TRBJ1-2; D unclear. V was cut by 5 bases and J by 2 bases, with 15 bases left in between. This CDR3 has 15 residues. The germline gives CDR1 SGHNT, CDR2 YENEEA. Here the CDR3 reads CASSQRVDANYGYTF. In nucleotides, the CDR3 is TGTGCCAGCAGCCAGAGGGTGGACGCAAACTATGGCTACACCTTC.

The gene calls are TRBV6-5 and TRBJ2-1; D tentatively reads TRBD1 or TRBD2 (5 bases each). The V end was cut by 8 bases, the J end by 4 bases, with 9 bases between. Germline CDR1 is MNHEY and CDR2 is SVGAGI. CDR3 length: 12 residues. The CDR3 sequence: CASVGGYNEQFF. In DNA, the CDR3 is TGTGCCAGCGTTGGGGGTTACAATGAGCAGTTCTTC.

A word on this clone: Relative to the germline gene, one junction end is altered; a read error may explain this. This chain connects TRBV11-3 to TRBJ1-1; D is ambiguous. Germline V CDR1 and CDR2: SGHNT, YENEEA. This CDR3 comprises 13 residues. The CDR3 reads CASSVDGNTEAFF. CDR3 coding DNA: TGTGCCAGCAGCGTAGATGGAAACACTGAAGCTTTCTTT.

The chain combines TRBV6-5 with TRBJ1-1, with 7 nucleotides matching TRBD1. CDR3 size: 13 residues. With V trimmed by 5 bases and J by 6 bases, 6 bases remained unmatched. Germline CDR1 and CDR2: MNHEY and SVGAGI. This chain's CDR3 is CASSPTGVSEAFF. The CDR3 DNA reads TGTGCCAGCAGTCCTACAGGGGTCTCTGAAGCTTTCTTT.

This clone showed up just a few times. The rearrangement uses TRBV19 and TRBJ1-1; 9 bases are a match to TRBD1. Unmatched junction bases numbered 10, after V lost 5 bases and J lost 0 bases. The CDR3 sequence is 17 residues long. Germline lookup yields CDR1 LNHDA and CDR2 SQIVND (reference sequence). CDR3 sequence (DNA): TGTGCCAGTAGTCCCACCAGGGACAGGGCCATGAACACTGAAGCTTTCTTT. Translated, it gives CASSPTRDRAMNTEAFF.

The chain links TRBV18 to TRBJ1-6; a weak D match, TRBD1 (6 bases). The CDR3 has 14 residues. Trimming removed 3 bases from V and 9 bases from J, with 12 bases in between. The germline CDR1 and CDR2 sequences are KGHSH and LQKENI. In DNA form, the CDR3 reads TGTGCCAGCTCACCGGGGGGCGGTCGTTCACCCCTCCACTTT. The encoded protein is CASSPGGGRSPLHF.

The chain links TRBV19 to TRBJ1-2; D is uncertain. The germline V gene encodes CDR1 LNHDA and CDR2 SQIVND (reference sequence). The CDR3 sequence is 15 residues long. The V end lost 5 bases, the J end lost 0 bases, and 13 bases lay between the germline ends. The CDR3 DNA is TGTGCCAGTAGTCCGTCCCTCCGGGCTAACTATGGCTACACCTTC. Its protein product is CASSPSLRANYGYTF.